The 5 T cell receptor beta chains listed next were all sequenced from one sample in a study of blood T cell repertoires in COVID-19. Here immunoSEQ multiplex PCR was the method, and the copy in TCRdb shows in-frame clones only, minus some. The sample holds some 140,000 clones, approximately 90% seen once. What was sequenced was peripheral blood. The receptors originated from a man between 65 and 79 years old with active COVID-19.

The gene calls are TRBV10-3 and TRBJ2-1; unclear D gene. CDR3 length: 12 residues. Trimming shortened V by 3 bases and J by 9 bases, and 9 bases separated the two germline ends. Germline V lookup: CDR1 ENHRY, CDR2 SYGVKD. The CDR3 nucleotides are TGTGCCATCAGTGATGGGCGAAGTGAGCAGTTCTTC. Amino acid sequence: CAISDGRSEQFF.

V and J are TRBV5-5 and TRBJ2-7; tentative D call: TRBD1 (6 bases). This CDR3 has 16 amino acids. Germline CDR1 reads SGHKS; CDR2 reads YYEKEE (reference sequence). Between the trimmed V and J ends, which lost 0 bases and 3 bases, there was a span of 16 bases. Here the CDR3 reads CASSLAGQSAIYEQYF. The CDR3 DNA reads TGTGCCAGCAGCTTGGCCGGACAGTCTGCCATCTACGAGCAGTACTTC.

The chain carries TRBV11-2 and TRBJ1-2; 7 bases line up with TRBD1. The CDR3 is 13 residues long. The junction had 7 bases not matched to a gene; V was cut back by 4 bases and J by 8 bases. From germline, CDR1 is SGHAT and CDR2 FQNNGV. The CDR3 region is CASSSTGEGGYTF. The DNA of the CDR3 is TGTGCCAGCAGCTCTACAGGGGAAGGGGGCTACACCTTC.

J is TRBJ1-2 and V is TRBV5-8; D is undetermined. The CDR3 totals 14 residues. CDR1 and CDR2 (germline): SGHTS, YDEGEE. Trimming left V 4 bases short and J 7 bases short, with 17 bases between. The CDR3 loop is CASSMTLRGGGYTF. The DNA for the CDR3 is TGTGCCAGCAGCATGACCCTGCGGGGAGGTGGCTACACCTTC.

The chain carries TRBV2 and TRBJ2-7, with D perhaps matching TRBD2 (5 bases). V was cut by 6 bases and J by 7 bases, with 13 bases left in between. The length of the CDR3 is 12 residues. Germline loops: CDR1 SNHLY, CDR2 FYNNEI. The CDR3 protein is CASRRESGEQYF. CDR3 bases: TGTGCCAGCAGAAGGGAGTCGGGGGAGCAGTACTTC.